The present entry profiles one T cell receptor beta chain with its context. Time point given: postoperative day 105 after intestinal transplantation (dayNNNN = postoperative day). The entry originates in a study of graft-versus-host responses after intestinal transplantation. Germline assignment: CDR1 MNHEY and CDR2 SVGAGI. This CDR3 has 15 amino acids. Measured with immunoSEQ multiplex PCR; TCRdb has only the in-frame clones, and not every one. The profile shows roughly 11,000 clones, about 89% of them singletons. Sequencing used PBMCs, obtained 105 days after intestinal transplantation. This TCR came from a human patient who received an intestinal transplant, so some T cells may come from the graft donor. This sequence joins TRBV6-5 and TRBJ2-5, with D perhaps TRBD1 or TRBD2 (5 bases each). The J call may be wrong; the DNA end is better matched by TRBJ2-7. CDR3 DNA sequence: TGTGCCAGCAGCCCAGGGACGGAGATCTCCTACGAGCAGTACTTC. Translation: CASSPGTEISYEQYF.